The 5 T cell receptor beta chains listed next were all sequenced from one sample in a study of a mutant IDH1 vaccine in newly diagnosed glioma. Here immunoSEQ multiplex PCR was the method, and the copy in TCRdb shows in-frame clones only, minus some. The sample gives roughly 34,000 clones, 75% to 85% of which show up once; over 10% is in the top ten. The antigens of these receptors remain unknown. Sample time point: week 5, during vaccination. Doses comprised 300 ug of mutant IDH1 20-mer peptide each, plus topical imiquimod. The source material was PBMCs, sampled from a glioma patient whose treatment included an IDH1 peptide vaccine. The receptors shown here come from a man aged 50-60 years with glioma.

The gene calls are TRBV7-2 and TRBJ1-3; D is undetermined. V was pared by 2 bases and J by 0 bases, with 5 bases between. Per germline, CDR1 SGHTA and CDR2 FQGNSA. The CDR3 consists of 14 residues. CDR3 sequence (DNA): TGTGCCAGCAGCTTACAAACCTCTGGAAACACCATATATTTT. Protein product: CASSLQTSGNTIYF.

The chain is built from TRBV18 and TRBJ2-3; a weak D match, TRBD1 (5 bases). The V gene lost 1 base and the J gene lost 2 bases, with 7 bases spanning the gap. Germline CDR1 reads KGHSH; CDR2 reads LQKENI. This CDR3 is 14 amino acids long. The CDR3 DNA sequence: TGTGCCAGCTCACCACAGACAGACACAGATACGCAGTATTTT. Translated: CASSPQTDTDTQYF.

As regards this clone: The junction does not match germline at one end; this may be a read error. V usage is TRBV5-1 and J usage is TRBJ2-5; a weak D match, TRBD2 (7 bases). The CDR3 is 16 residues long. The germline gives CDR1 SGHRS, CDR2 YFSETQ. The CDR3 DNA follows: TGCGCCAGCAGCCAAGGGGGGGCCAGTACCCAAGAGAACCAGTACTTC. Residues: CASSQGGASTQENQYF.

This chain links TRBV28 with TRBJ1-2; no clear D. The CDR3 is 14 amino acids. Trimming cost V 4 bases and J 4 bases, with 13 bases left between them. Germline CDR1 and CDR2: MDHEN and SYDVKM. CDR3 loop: CASSSGVTAYGYTF. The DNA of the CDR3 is TGTGCCAGCAGTTCTGGGGTGACCGCCTATGGCTACACCTTC.

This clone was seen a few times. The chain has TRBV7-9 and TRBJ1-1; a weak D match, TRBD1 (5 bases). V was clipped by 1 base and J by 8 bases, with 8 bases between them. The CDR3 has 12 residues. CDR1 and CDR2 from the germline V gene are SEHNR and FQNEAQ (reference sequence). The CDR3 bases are TGTGCCAGCAGCTTAGAGAAGGGGGAAGCTTTCTTT. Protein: CASSLEKGEAFF.